This T cell receptor beta chain is drawn from a study of cytomegalovirus exposure and HLA in healthy donors. The CDR3 is 15 amino acids. Per germline, CDR1 SGDLS and CDR2 YYNGEE. The V gene lost 3 bases and the J gene lost 0 bases, with 10 bases spanning the gap. Study findings and constraints: In a later analysis, common viral pathogens appeared linked to several of the most significant clusters.

In the case of this clone: Its antigen is still unknown.

Primers: 60 Vbeta forward and 13 Jbeta reverse. TCRdb's table, derived via immunoSEQ multiplex PCR, lists solely in-frame clones and lacks some. The sample includes roughly 100,000 clones, around 80% seen only once; the top ten take roughly 6%. The sample was PBMCs. The source is a woman aged 50 to 60 in good health and CMV-seropositive. V gene TRBV9 combines with J gene TRBJ1-3; perhaps TRBD1 as D (6 bases). The CDR3 DNA sequence: TGTGCCAGCAGCGCGACAGGTAACTCTGGAAACACCATATATTTT. Its protein is CASSATGNSGNTIYF.